This note documents a single T cell receptor beta chain sequence. V shed 10 bases and J 4 bases; nucleotides not matched to a gene: 2. CDR3 length: 11 amino acids. From germline, CDR1 is LNHDA and CDR2 SQIVND (reference sequence). This sample is drawn from a study of OX40 agonist ivuxolimab in advanced cancers. Study summary: Partial responses were seen in three patients, one with hepatocellular carcinoma and two with cutaneous melanoma.

Only in-frame clones appear in the TCRdb table, and some are missing; sequencing was by immunoSEQ multiplex PCR. Here the sample spans about 77,000 clones, over 75% being singletons. The genes are TRBV19 and TRBJ1-1, with 8 bases matching TRBD1. The sample was CD4+ or CD8+ T cells sorted from blood, taken in a trial of the OX40 agonist ivuxolimab. The clonotype was recovered from an adult with an advanced solid tumor such as melanoma, head and neck, liver or kidney cancer. The CDR3 sequence: CATRGPTEAFF. CDR3 nucleotide sequence: TGTGCCACCAGGGGGCCCACTGAAGCTTTCTTT.